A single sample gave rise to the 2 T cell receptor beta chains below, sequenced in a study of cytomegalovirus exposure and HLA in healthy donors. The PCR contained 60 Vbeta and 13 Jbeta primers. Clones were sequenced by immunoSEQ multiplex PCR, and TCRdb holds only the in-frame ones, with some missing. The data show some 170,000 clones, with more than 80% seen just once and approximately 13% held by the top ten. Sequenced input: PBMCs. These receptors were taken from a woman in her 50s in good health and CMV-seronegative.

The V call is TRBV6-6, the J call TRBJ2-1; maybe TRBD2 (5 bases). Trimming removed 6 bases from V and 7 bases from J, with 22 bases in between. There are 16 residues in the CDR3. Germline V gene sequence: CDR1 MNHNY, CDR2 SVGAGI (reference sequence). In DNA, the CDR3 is TGTGCCAGCAGCCGCCTTAGAGGGAGTCCTATGAATGAGCAGTTCTTC. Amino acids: CASSRLRGSPMNEQFF.

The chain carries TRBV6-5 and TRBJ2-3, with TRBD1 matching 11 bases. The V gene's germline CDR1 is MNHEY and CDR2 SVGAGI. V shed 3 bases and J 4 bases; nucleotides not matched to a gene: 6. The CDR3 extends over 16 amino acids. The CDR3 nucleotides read TGTGCCAGCAGTTATCGGACAGGGGGCGCGGCAGATACGCAGTATTTT. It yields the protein CASSYRTGGAADTQYF.